This section outlines one T cell receptor beta chain sequence together with its context. Antigen specificity is unknown. This CDR3 comprises 11 residues. Germline V gives CDR1 SNHLY, CDR2 FYNNEI. The V and J ends lost 3 bases and 4 bases respectively, with 4 bases between them. This sample is part of a study of vaccination and CD4 T cells after COVID-19. Study in general: Sampling after COVID took place at a median of about 91 days (range 35 to 161) following diagnosis.

Cultured CD4+ T-cell DNA underwent Oncomine TCR Beta short-read sequencing. Investigators isolated genomic DNA from cultured CD4+ T cells. TCRdb re-called the PCR reads through MiXCR, storing one row per CDR3 protein. The sample includes 2,000 to 2,500 distinct CDR3 sequences, around a quarter of them seen just once. Study-level findings and limits: Convalescent patients' clones that were vaccine-specific were spike mono-reactive in 304 of 307 cases.

Treatment described: roughly ten-day PBMC culture with coronavirus spike peptide pools or control peptides (ViraFEST assay). This rearrangement joins TRBV2 to TRBJ2-7; D gene uncertain. The specimen comprised CD4+ T cells from blood, cultured in vitro, sampled after SARS-CoV-2 vaccination. This sequence originates from a human donor who had recovered from COVID-19. The CDR3 loop reads CASSDRYEQYF. DNA of the CDR3: TGTGCCAGCAGTGACAGATACGAGCAGTACTTC.